Listed below are T cell receptor beta chains from one sample, sequenced in a study of cytomegalovirus exposure and HLA in healthy donors. Data came from immunoSEQ multiplex PCR; TCRdb stores just in-frame clones and leaves some out. The sample lists about 330,000 clones, 86% occurring once. The sample was PBMCs. The receptor set was obtained from a woman aged 18-30 years in good health and CMV-seronegative. Both conserved end residues are part of each CDR3. A D gene is named only where the DNA matches it firmly. Rows may omit the clone size; those that give it use once, few, many or a size class.

j_call clone_size d_call v_call cdr3_aa cdr3_nt
TRBJ2-7 - TRBD2 TRBV5-6 CASSVTSGRANEQYF TGTGCCAGCAGCGTCACTAGCGGGAGGGCCAACGAGCAGTACTTC
TRBJ1-2 - TRBD1 TRBV28 CASRPPGGFGGYTF TGTGCCAGCAGACCGCCAGGGGGCTTTGGGGGCTACACCTTC
TRBJ2-5 - - TRBV5-6 CASSFSLETQYF TGTGCCAGCAGCTTCTCCCTTGAGACCCAGTACTTC
TRBJ1-5 - - TRBV5-5 CASSLIGDSNQPQHF TGTGCCAGCAGCTTGATAGGGGATAGCAATCAGCCCCAGCATTTT
TRBJ2-7 - - TRBV7-2 CASSFGPKEQYF TGTGCCAGCAGCTTTGGGCCCAAGGAGCAGTACTTC
TRBJ2-7 - TRBD1 TRBV6-5 CASSGDSRSYEQYF TGTGCCAGCAGTGGGGACAGCCGATCCTACGAGCAGTACTTC
TRBJ2-1 - TRBD2 TRBV9 CASSAIIAGAGRNEQFF TGTGCCAGCAGCGCGATTATAGCGGGAGCGGGCAGGAATGAGCAGTTCTTC
TRBJ1-4 - TRBD1 TRBV25-1 CASSGTRDRSEKLFF TGTGCCAGCAGTGGCACCCGGGACAGATCTGAAAAACTGTTTTTT
TRBJ2-7 once - TRBV5-6 CASSHVRGSYEQYF TGTGCCAGCAGCCACGTGCGGGGCTCCTACGAGCAGTACTTC
TRBJ2-7 - TRBD1 TRBV28 CASSFFDRGYEQYF TGTGCCAGCAGTTTTTTTGACAGGGGCTACGAGCAGTACTTC
TRBJ1-2 - TRBD1 TRBV28 CASSGAQGFYGYTF TGTGCCAGTTCGGGGGCACAGGGGTTCTATGGCTACACCTTC
TRBJ2-1 - TRBD2 TRBV4-3 CASSQSDSGSYNEQFF TGCGCCAGCAGCCAGTCAGATAGCGGGAGTTACAATGAGCAGTTCTTC
TRBJ2-1 - - TRBV9 CASSLSLSYNEQFF TGTGCCAGCAGTCTTAGCTTGTCCTACAATGAGCAGTTCTTC
TRBJ1-5 - - TRBV6-5 CASSTGYSNQPQHF TGTGCCAGCAGCACAGGGTATAGCAATCAGCCCCAGCATTTT
TRBJ2-2 - TRBD1 TRBV6-5 CASTRGYTGELFF TGTGCCAGCACCAGGGGGTACACCGGGGAGCTGTTTTTT
TRBJ2-3 - - TRBV9 CASSVGPTLPRYF TGTGCCAGCAGCGTGGGCCCCACCCTCCCACGGTATTTT
TRBJ2-5 - TRBD1 TRBV27 CASSRWTGEETQYF TGTGCCAGCAGTCGGTGGACAGGGGAAGAGACCCAGTACTTC
TRBJ2-1 - TRBD2 TRBV5-4 CASSLSSAGLEQFF TGTGCCAGCAGCTTATCCTCAGCGGGACTTGAGCAGTTCTTC
TRBJ2-1 - TRBD2 TRBV6-5 CASSYRLAGSRNEQFF TGTGCCAGCAGTTACCGACTAGCGGGATCCCGCAATGAGCAGTTCTTC
TRBJ1-2 once - TRBV28 CASSLTQGSYGYTF TGTGCCAGCAGCCTGACCCAGGGGAGCTATGGCTACACCTTC
TRBJ2-1 - - TRBV1 CTSSQVSGTYNEQFF TGCACCAGCAGCCAAGTCAGCGGGACCTACAATGAGCAGTTCTTC
TRBJ1-4 - - TRBV29-1 CSVEDRAGKLFF TGCAGCGTTGAAGACAGGGCCGGGAAACTGTTTTTT
TRBJ2-2 few - TRBV7-3 CASSLHPGLNTGELFF TGTGCCAGCAGCCTTCACCCGGGACTTAACACCGGGGAGCTGTTTTTT
TRBJ2-3 - TRBD2 TRBV5-1 CASSLGTSGSTDTQYF TGCGCCAGCAGCCTAGGGACTAGCGGCAGCACAGATACGCAGTATTTT
TRBJ2-1 - TRBD2 TRBV4-3 CASSQDRLAGGNEQFF TGCGCCAGCAGCCAAGACCGCCTAGCGGGAGGCAATGAGCAGTTCTTC
TRBJ2-7 - TRBD2 TRBV7-2 CASSLVASGRAQNF TGTGCCAGCAGCTTAGTAGCTAGCGGGAGGGCCCAAAACTTC
TRBJ2-7 many TRBD2 TRBV28 CASAGSAGMEQYF TGTGCCAGCGCCGGATCAGCGGGAATGGAGCAGTACTTC
TRBJ2-7 - TRBD1 TRBV6-5 CAGGDRETEQYF TGTGCCGGCGGAGACAGGGAAACCGAGCAGTACTTC
TRBJ2-1 - TRBD2 TRBV7-6 CASSLASGGDWNEQFF TGTGCCAGCAGCTTAGCGTCTGGGGGGGATTGGAATGAGCAGTTCTTC
TRBJ2-7 - - TRBV10-1 CAARGLGSTLYF TGCGCAGCCAGGGGTTTAGGTTCGACTTTGTACTTC
TRBJ2-1 - TRBD2 TRBV7-2 CASSSGLAGGEYEQFF TGTGCCAGCAGCTCCGGACTAGCGGGAGGGGAGTATGAGCAGTTCTTC
TRBJ2-7 - - TRBV25-1 CASSFEAAEQYF TGTGCCAGCAGTTTTGAGGCAGCCGAGCAGTACTTC
TRBJ2-1 - - TRBV5-1 CASSPNNEQFF TGCGCCAGCAGCCCCAACAATGAGCAGTTCTTC
TRBJ1-4 - TRBD1 TRBV18 CASSQRGTVGEKLFF TGTGCCAGCTCCCAGCGTGGGACAGTTGGAGAGAAACTGTTTTTT
TRBJ2-1 - - TRBV5-4 CASSWGGVEQFF TGTGCCAGCAGCTGGGGCGGGGTTGAGCAGTTCTTC
TRBJ1-4 - - TRBV5-1 CASSGGTSEKLFF TGCGCCAGCAGCGGGGGGACCTCCGAAAAACTGTTTTTT
TRBJ2-7 - - TRBV29-1 CSVVGRISYEQYF TGCAGCGTTGTGGGCAGGATCTCCTACGAGCAGTACTTC
TRBJ2-3 - TRBD2 TRBV28 CASRSGTSGSLTDTQYF TGTGCCAGCAGATCCGGGACTAGCGGGAGTTTGACAGATACGCAGTATTTT
TRBJ2-1 - TRBD1 TRBV7-6 CASSPDRVGVAEQFF TGTGCCAGCAGCCCAGACAGGGTCGGGGTTGCTGAGCAGTTCTTC
TRBJ2-1 - - TRBV7-6 CASRPTGHNEQFF TGTGCCAGCAGGCCTACAGGACACAATGAGCAGTTCTTC
TRBJ2-3 - - TRBV11-2 CASSSTLFTDTQYF TGTGCCAGCAGCTCGACACTTTTCACAGATACGCAGTATTTT
TRBJ1-3 - - TRBV29-1 CSVEDLKRGNGNTIYF TGCAGCGTTGAAGACCTAAAGAGGGGGAATGGAAACACCATATATTTT
TRBJ2-1 - TRBD1 TRBV25-1 CASSESSRGQSEQFF TGTGCCAGCAGTGAATCGTCCAGGGGGCAGAGTGAGCAGTTCTTC
TRBJ2-5 - TRBD1 TRBV28 CASNGDSARETQYF TGTGCCAGCAACGGGGACAGTGCCCGGGAGACCCAGTACTTC